This T cell receptor (beta chain) originates from a study of T cell changes during pregnancy in multiple sclerosis. This table comes from immunoSEQ multiplex PCR, and its TCRdb copy is limited to in-frame clones, with some not included. The sample holds roughly 43,000 clones, roughly nine tenths seen once. Germline CDR1 SGHNT, CDR2 YYREEE (reference sequence). V shed 0 bases and J 1 base; nucleotides not matched to a gene: 8. CDR3 length: 17 amino acids. This sequence joins TRBV5-4 and TRBJ2-5; 8 bases align to TRBD2. Source: CD4+ T cells from peripheral blood mononuclear cells, taken after pregnancy. The receptor's source is a female donor with multiple sclerosis, enrolled in a pregnancy study. CDR3 DNA sequence: TGTGCCAGCAGCTTGGCCTTCGCGGGAGGCTCCCAAGAGACCCAGTACTTC. This sequence encodes CASSLAFAGGSQETQYF.